The clone carrying this TCR beta chain has a handful of counts. The target antigen is unknown. Before thyroid surgery, none of the patients had received any treatment. Germline-derived CDR1 and CDR2 are MNHNS and SASEGT. V was shortened by 1 base and J by 2 bases, with 16 bases between the two germline ends. This CDR3 is built from 17 residues. The data derive from a study of metastatic and nonmetastatic thyroid tumors. Study background: Blood and tumor or nodule tissue repertoires from malignant and benign thyroid patients were compared. General study results and limits: Reportedly, malignant thyroid tumors had significantly higher TCR beta diversity than benign nodules, in blood and tumor.

Original data processing: Clinicopathological groups of papillary thyroid cancer showed CDR3 differences that were used to build a distant-metastasis classifier. TCRdb re-called the PCR reads with MiXCR. It is TCRdb's table, rather than the study itself, that gives the V and J calls and clone size. The sample contains some 33,000 clones, 15% of which appear only once. Source material: blood. The source of this sequence is a male donor with papillary thyroid cancer or a benign thyroid nodule (not recorded which). Some clones in this sample may be carry-over from other donors' samples. The chain is built from TRBV6-1 and TRBJ2-3; D unclear. For the CDR3, the DNA is TGTGCCAGCAGTGAAGATGGCTCTTCTCTTACCACAGATACGCAGTATTTT. It encodes CASSEDGSSLTTDTQYF.